This TCR beta chain was identified in a study of vaccination and CD4 T cells after COVID-19. The assay that was used to sequence DNA from cultured CD4+ T cells was the Oncomine TCR Beta short-read assay. TCRdb redid the calling of the PCR reads with MiXCR, one entry per CDR3 protein. The sample includes more than 15,000 distinct CDR3 sequences, approximately 42% of them seen just once. Noted treatment: roughly ten-day PBMC culture with coronavirus spike peptide pools or control peptides (ViraFEST assay). This clonotype occurred a few times. The antigen remains undetermined. Germline loops: CDR1 MNHEY, CDR2 SMNVEV (reference sequence). V lost 3 bases to trimming and J lost 9 bases; unmatched junction nucleotides: 5. The CDR3 is 12 residues long.

The clonotype was recovered from a human donor who had recovered from COVID-19. Sequenced material: CD4+ T cells from blood, cultured in vitro, taken before SARS-CoV-2 vaccination. V usage is TRBV27 and J usage is TRBJ2-7, with 7 bases identical to TRBD2. CDR3 sequence reads: CASSFRGDGQYF. In nucleotides, the CDR3 is TGTGCCAGCAGTTTTCGGGGGGACGGGCAGTACTTC.